The present TCR beta chain was sequenced within a study of blood T cell repertoires in COVID-19. Individuals aged about 18 to 89 years were recruited from about two dozen US areas. The study counted Cohort 3 donors as recovered given two negative PCRs, clearance, or symptom resolution. Using immunoSEQ multiplex PCR, the repertoire was profiled, and TCRdb retains in-frame clones only, with some absent. The table includes just over 300,000 clones, about 91% detected once. This CDR3 has 14 residues. The germline V and J ends were trimmed by 4 bases and 7 bases, with 16 bases remaining between them. The V gene's germline CDR1 is MDHEN and CDR2 SYDVKM.

This receptor was obtained from a woman in her thirties or forties who had recovered from COVID-19. J is TRBJ1-2 and V is TRBV28; D is unclear. The sequenced sample consisted of PBMCs or T cells enriched from blood (not recorded which). CDR3 nucleotides: TGTGCCAGCAGTTCCCCTATGAAACGGTCTGGCTACACCTTC. This encodes CASSSPMKRSGYTF.